The clone carrying this T cell receptor (beta chain) was seen only once. Its antigen is currently unknown. Genomic DNA acted as the template from which TCR beta VDJ combination and CDR3 sequence profiling were carried out. TCRdb called the reads again in MiXCR, with one record for every CDR3 protein. The data hold roughly 120,000 distinct CDR3 sequences, with over 55% observed a single time. Sequencing was done on patients that had shown CD8+CD57+ cell expansion by flow cytometry. Patients had undergone no therapy by the time their blood was sampled. The data were taken from a study of CD8+CD57+ T cells in acquired aplastic anemia. Study at large: DNA per sorted CD4+ or CD8+ sample ranged roughly 0.19 to 27.4 ug, averaging 3.2 ug. Study results and caveats: CD8+ Simpson's diversity did not differ significantly between patients and controls.

Germline assignment: CDR1 SQVTM and CDR2 ANQGSEA. The CDR3 covers 14 residues. Trimming took 0 bases from V and 4 from J; bases not matched to a gene: 4. The receptor was isolated from a human donor with aplastic anemia. This chain joins TRBV29-1 and TRBJ1-2; the match to TRBD1 covers 8 bases. The sample taken for sequencing was sorted CD4+, CD8+, or CD8+CD57+ T cells (not recorded which) from PBMCs. The CDR3 region is CSVEDQDRAYGYTF. The CDR3 bases are TGCAGCGTTGAAGATCAGGACAGGGCCTATGGCTACACCTTC.